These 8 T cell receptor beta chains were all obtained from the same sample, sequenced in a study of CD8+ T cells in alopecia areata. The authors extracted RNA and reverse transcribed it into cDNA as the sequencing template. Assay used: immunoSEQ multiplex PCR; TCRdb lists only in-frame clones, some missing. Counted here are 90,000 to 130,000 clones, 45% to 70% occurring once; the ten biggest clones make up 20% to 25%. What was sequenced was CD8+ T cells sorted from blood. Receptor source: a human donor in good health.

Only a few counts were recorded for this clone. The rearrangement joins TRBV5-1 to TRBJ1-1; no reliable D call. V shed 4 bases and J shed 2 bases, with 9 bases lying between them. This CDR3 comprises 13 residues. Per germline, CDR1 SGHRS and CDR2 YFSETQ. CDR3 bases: TGCGCCAGCAGCCTCCCTCCTAACACTGAAGCTTTCTTT. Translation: CASSLPPNTEAFF.

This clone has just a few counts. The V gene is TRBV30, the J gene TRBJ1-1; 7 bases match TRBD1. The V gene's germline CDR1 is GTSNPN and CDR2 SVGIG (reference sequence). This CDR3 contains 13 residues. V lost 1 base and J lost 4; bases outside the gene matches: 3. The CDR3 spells CAWSEGAGTEAFF. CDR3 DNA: TGTGCCTGGAGTGAGGGGGCAGGCACTGAAGCTTTCTTT.

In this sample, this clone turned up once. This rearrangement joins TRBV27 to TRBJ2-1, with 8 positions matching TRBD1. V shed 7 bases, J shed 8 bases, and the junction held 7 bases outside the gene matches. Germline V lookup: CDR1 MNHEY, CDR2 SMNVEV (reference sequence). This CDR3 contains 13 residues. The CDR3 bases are TGTGCCAGCACCCGGACAGGGTCCGATGAGCAGTTCTTC. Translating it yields CASTRTGSDEQFF.

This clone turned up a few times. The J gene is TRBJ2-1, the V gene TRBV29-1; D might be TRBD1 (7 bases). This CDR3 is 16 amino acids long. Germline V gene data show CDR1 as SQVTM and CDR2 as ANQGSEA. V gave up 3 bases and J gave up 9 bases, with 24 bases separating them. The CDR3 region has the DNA TGCAGCGTTGAGAACCCTGAGACAGGGAGGTTTGGTGAGCAGTTCTTC. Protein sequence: CSVENPETGRFGEQFF.

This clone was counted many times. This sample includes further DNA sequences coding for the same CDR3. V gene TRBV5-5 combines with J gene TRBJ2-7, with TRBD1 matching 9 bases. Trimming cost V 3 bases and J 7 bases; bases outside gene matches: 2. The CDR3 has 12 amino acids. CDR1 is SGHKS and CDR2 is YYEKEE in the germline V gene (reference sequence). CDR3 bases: TGTGCCAGCAGCTGGACAGGGGAAGAGCAGTACTTC. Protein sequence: CASSWTGEEQYF.

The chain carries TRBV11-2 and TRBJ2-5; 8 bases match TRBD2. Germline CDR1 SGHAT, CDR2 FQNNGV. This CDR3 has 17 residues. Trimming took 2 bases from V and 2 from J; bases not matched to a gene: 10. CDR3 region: CASSLRRGEVEQETQYF. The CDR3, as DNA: TGTGCCAGCAGCTTAAGGCGGGGGGAGGTGGAACAAGAGACCCAGTACTTC.

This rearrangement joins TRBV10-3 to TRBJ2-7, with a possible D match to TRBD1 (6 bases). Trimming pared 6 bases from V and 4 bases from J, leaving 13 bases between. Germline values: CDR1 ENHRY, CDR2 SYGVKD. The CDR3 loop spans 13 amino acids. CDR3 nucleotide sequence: TGTGCCATCAGGACAGGACTCTCATACGAGCAGTACTTC. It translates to CAIRTGLSYEQYF.

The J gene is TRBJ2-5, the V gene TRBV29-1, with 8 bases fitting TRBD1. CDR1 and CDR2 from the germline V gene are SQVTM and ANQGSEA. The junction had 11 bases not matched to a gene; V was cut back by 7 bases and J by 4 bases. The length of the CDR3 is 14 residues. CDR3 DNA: TGCAGCGCACCCTCGACAGGGGATGGAGAGACCCAGTACTTC. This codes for CSAPSTGDGETQYF.